Listed below are T cell receptor beta chains from one sample, sequenced in a study of human T cells and chemical hapten exposure. MiXCR was run by TCRdb on the RACE reads, yielding one entry per CDR3 protein. This table holds about 380,000 distinct CDR3 sequences, approximately 5.1% found once. This specimen was whole blood, taken in connection with sensitization to the hapten diphenylcyclopropenone (DPC). Receptor source: a woman between 45 and 60 years old with alopecia areata. Some clones in this sample may be carry-over from other donors' samples. CDR3s include the opening cysteine and the closing phenylalanine or tryptophan. The D gene is left open where the match is weak. Rows may omit the clone size; those that give it use once, few, many or a size class.

V: TRBV7-9; size: many; D: .; J: TRBJ1-3; DNA: TGTGCCAGCACCATGTACTCCAGGCACTATGGAAACACCATATATTTT; CDR3: CASTMYSRHYGNTIYF
V: TRBV7-6; size: few; D: TRBD1; J: TRBJ1-5; DNA: TGTGCCAGCAGCTTAATGATTGCAGGGGGTAGTCAGCCCCAGCATTTT; CDR3: CASSLMIAGGSQPQHF
V: TRBV4-2; size: .; D: TRBD2; J: TRBJ2-1; DNA: TGTGCCAGCAGCCAAGACCATACTAGCGGGGGGATTAATGAGCAGTTCTTC; CDR3: CASSQDHTSGGINEQFF
V: TRBV5-4; size: .; D: .; J: TRBJ2-2; DNA: TGTGCCAGCAGCTTCACAGGGATCGGGGAGCTGTTTTTT; CDR3: CASSFTGIGELFF
V: TRBV11-2; size: .; D: .; J: TRBJ1-4; DNA: TGTGCCAGCAGCTTGGCGGGACACTGGCGCACTAATGAAAAACTGTTTTTT; CDR3: CASSLAGHWRTNEKLFF
V: TRBV9; size: .; D: TRBD2; J: TRBJ2-2; DNA: TGTGCCAGCAGCGCGGGAGGGGACCCCGGGGAGCTGTTTTTT; CDR3: CASSAGGDPGELFF
V: TRBV20-1; size: few; D: .; J: TRBJ2-7; DNA: TGCAGTGCCGGCGATAGGGGGGAGGGCTACGAGCAGTACTTC; CDR3: CSAGDRGEGYEQYF
V: TRBV29-1; size: many; D: .; J: TRBJ2-1; DNA: TGCAGCGTAAATCTGGACGGAGGTGAGCAGTTCTTC; CDR3: CSVNLDGGEQFF
V: TRBV25-1; size: few; D: TRBD2; J: TRBJ2-3; DNA: TGTGCCAGCAGTGTTGCGGGGGGGCAAGATACGCAGTATTTT; CDR3: CASSVAGGQDTQYF
V: TRBV19; size: few; D: .; J: TRBJ1-5; DNA: TGTGCCAGTAGTATAGATACCGGGCCCTTACGAAGTTTTCAGCCCCAGCATTTT; CDR3: CASSIDTGPLRSFQPQHF
V: TRBV18; size: many; D: TRBD1; J: TRBJ2-5; DNA: TGTGCCAGCTCACTCCCAGGGGGCTACGGGGAGACCCAGTACTTC; CDR3: CASSLPGGYGETQYF
V: TRBV12-3/TRBV12-4; size: many; D: .; J: TRBJ1-1; DNA: TGTGCCAGCAGTCCCTTAGACTGGTTGAACGCTGAAGCTTTCTTT; CDR3: CASSPLDWLNAEAFF
V: TRBV4-2; size: many; D: TRBD2; J: TRBJ2-3; DNA: TGTGCCAGCAGCCAAGAACGAGCGGGGAGCACAGATACGCAGTATTTT; CDR3: CASSQERAGSTDTQYF
V: TRBV15; size: many; D: .; J: TRBJ2-3; DNA: TGTGCCACCAGCAGAGTTGGGGCAGATACGCAGTATTTT; CDR3: CATSRVGADTQYF
V: TRBV12-3/TRBV12-4; size: few; D: .; J: TRBJ1-1; DNA: TGTGCGAGTGCCCCCGGGTCTGGAGACACTGAAGCTTTCTTT; CDR3: CASAPGSGDTEAFF
V: TRBV7-9; size: many; D: .; J: TRBJ1-5; DNA: TGTGCCAGCAGCCACGGACGGATCAATCAGCCCCAGCATTTT; CDR3: CASSHGRINQPQHF
V: TRBV6-5; size: many; D: TRBD1; J: TRBJ1-2; DNA: TGTGCCAGCAGCCGGGACAGGGGGGAAGCTAACTATGGCTACACCTTC; CDR3: CASSRDRGEANYGYTF
V: TRBV5-1; size: .; D: TRBD1; J: TRBJ1-4; DNA: TGCGCCAGCAGCTTGGGGGACAGGAGTATTAATGAAAAACTGTTTTTT; CDR3: CASSLGDRSINEKLFF
V: TRBV5-8; size: many; D: TRBD1; J: TRBJ1-1; DNA: TGTGCCAGCAGCCTGACAGGGCGTTTCACTGAAGCTTTCTTT; CDR3: CASSLTGRFTEAFF
V: TRBV6-5; size: .; D: .; J: TRBJ2-1; DNA: TGTGCCAGCAGTTGGACTAAGTGGGCTGAGCAGTTCTTC; CDR3: CASSWTKWAEQFF
V: TRBV6-2/TRBV6-3; size: many; D: .; J: TRBJ1-1; DNA: TGTGCCAGCATGCGGCGCCTCGATTTAAACACTGAAGCTTTCTTT; CDR3: CASMRRLDLNTEAFF
V: TRBV9; size: few; D: .; J: TRBJ2-6; DNA: TGTGCCAGCGAATCCATACTCCCCGACTCTGGGGCCAACGTCCTGACTTTC; CDR3: CASESILPDSGANVLTF
V: TRBV28; size: few; D: TRBD1; J: TRBJ1-2; DNA: TGTGCCAGCAGTTTAGGACAGGTCGCCAGGGGCTACACCTTC; CDR3: CASSLGQVARGYTF
V: TRBV7-9; size: many; D: .; J: TRBJ1-1; DNA: TGTGCCAGCAGCCCGACGGATGGATATGAAGCTTTCTTT; CDR3: CASSPTDGYEAFF
V: TRBV4-1; size: few; D: TRBD1; J: TRBJ1-1; DNA: TGCGCCAGCAGCCAGCACAGGGGGAACACTGAAGCTTTCTTT; CDR3: CASSQHRGNTEAFF
V: TRBV7-2; size: .; D: TRBD2; J: TRBJ2-5; DNA: TGTGCCAGCAGCTTAGCCCAACTAGCGGATAGAAGAGAAGTCCAGTACTTC; CDR3: CASSLAQLADRREVQYF
V: TRBV12-3/TRBV12-4; size: few; D: TRBD1; J: TRBJ1-5; DNA: TGTGCCAGCAGTTTAAATACAGGGGGCAATCAGCCCCAGCATTTT; CDR3: CASSLNTGGNQPQHF
V: TRBV4-1; size: .; D: .; J: TRBJ2-4; DNA: TGCGCCAGCAGCCCCCCCGGGCAGGGCCGGACCAAAAACATTCAGTACTTC; CDR3: CASSPPGQGRTKNIQYF
V: TRBV15; size: few; D: .; J: TRBJ2-1; DNA: TGTGCCACCAGCAGGGGCTGGGATGAGCAGTTCTTC; CDR3: CATSRGWDEQFF
V: TRBV20-1; size: few; D: TRBD2; J: TRBJ2-1; DNA: TGCAGTGCTCGGGGAACTAGCGGGAGAAGGTACAATGAGCAGTTCTTC; CDR3: CSARGTSGRRYNEQFF
V: TRBV29-1; size: many; D: TRBD1; J: TRBJ2-1; DNA: TGCAGCTTTTTCGCAGGGGGCATCTACAATGAGCAGTTCTTC; CDR3: CSFFAGGIYNEQFF
V: TRBV4-1; size: many; D: .; J: TRBJ2-7; DNA: TGCGCCAGCAGCCATCCCCCTGAAGGTGTCCACGAGCAGTACTTC; CDR3: CASSHPPEGVHEQYF
V: TRBV4-2; size: many; D: TRBD2; J: TRBJ2-1; DNA: TGTGCCAGCAGCCCCTTCGGGGACTACCGTTACAATGAGCAGTTCTTC; CDR3: CASSPFGDYRYNEQFF
V: TRBV7-9; size: .; D: TRBD1; J: TRBJ1-4; DNA: TGTGCCAGCAGCCCCAGACAGGGGGCTGCGGAAAAACTGTTTTTT; CDR3: CASSPRQGAAEKLFF